These T cell receptor beta chains were read from a single sample in a study of T cells in Graves' hyperthyroidism and ophthalmopathy. TCRdb reanalysed the multiplex PCR reads using MiXCR and keeps one entry per CDR3 protein. The sample has more than 550,000 distinct CDR3 sequences, 15% to 20% seen once. The source material was blood. Every receptor here comes from a woman in her forties or fifties with Graves' hyperthyroidism that later progressed to Graves' ophthalmopathy. Each CDR3 is given with its conserved first and last residue. The D gene is left open where the match is weak. Clone size is shown for a subset of rows, as once, few, many or a class of expanded clone.

many	NA	15	TRBJ1-2	TRBV5-1	TGCGCCAGCAGCATACAACCTACAGGGAGCTATGGCTACACCTTC	CASSIQPTGSYGYTF
many	TRBD1	17	TRBJ2-1	TRBV7-3	TGTGCCAGCAGCTTAGGAGTGGCCGGGACAGGGTACAATGAGCAGTTCTTC	CASSLGVAGTGYNEQFF
NA	TRBD1	16	TRBJ1-4	TRBV6-6	TGTGCCAGCAGTTACTCGACGGGTACAGGGGGAGAAAAACTGTTTTTT	CASSYSTGTGGEKLFF
few	NA	10	TRBJ2-3	TRBV20-1	TGCAGTGCTGGGAGGGATACGCAGTATTTT	CSAGRDTQYF
NA	NA	15	TRBJ2-7	TRBV4-1	TGCGCCAGCAGCCCGTTTGGGACTGTCTCCTACGAGCAGTACTTC	CASSPFGTVSYEQYF
few	NA	16	TRBJ2-1	TRBV7-9	TGTGCCAGCAGCTCAAGACAGGTCCGGGCCAACAATGAGCAGTTCTTC	CASSSRQVRANNEQFF
many	NA	14	TRBJ1-1	TRBV7-9	TGTGCCAGCAGCTTATTAGGGGCGGGCACTGAAGCTTTCTTT	CASSLLGAGTEAFF
NA	TRBD1	13	TRBJ2-3	TRBV10-3	TGTGCCATCAGGACAGGGCTAACAGATACGCAGTATTTT	CAIRTGLTDTQYF
many	NA	14	TRBJ1-1	TRBV11-3	TGTGCCAGCAGCTCGCAGGATGGGGCTTCTGAAGCTTTCTTT	CASSSQDGASEAFF
many	TRBD1	16	TRBJ1-5	TRBV7-8	TGTGCCAGCAGCTTAGCGGGACAGGGAGGCAATCAGCCCCAGCATTTT	CASSLAGQGGNQPQHF
few	NA	15	TRBJ1-2	TRBV9	TGTGCCAGCAGTTACCGGTCTGCGGCTAACTATGGCTACACCTTC	CASSYRSAANYGYTF
many	NA	13	TRBJ1-5	TRBV20-1	TGCAGTGCTAGTTCGGGCTTTAATCAGCCCCAGCATTTT	CSASSGFNQPQHF
many	NA	14	TRBJ2-1	TRBV27	TGTGCCAGCAGTGCCAGGGTGTCGTACAATGAGCAGTTCTTC	CASSARVSYNEQFF
NA	NA	13	TRBJ1-5	TRBV20-1	TGCAGTGCTAGTGCCGGGACTGATCAGCCCCAGCATTTT	CSASAGTDQPQHF
many	NA	15	TRBJ1-1	TRBV6-1	TGTGCCAGCAGTAAAGGAGGCACCGGGACGGAGAAAGCTTTCTTT	CASSKGGTGTEKAFF